This TCR beta chain derives from a study of T-cell memory formation after mild COVID-19. Across the whole study: TCR clusters were mostly donor specific. Study outcomes and limitations: Unconfirmed was the SARS-CoV-2 specificity of second-wave clones that peaked on day 37.

Each CDR3 protein gets one entry after TCRdb re-called the 5' RACE reads with MiXCR. The sample carries about 390,000 distinct CDR3 sequences, 21% recorded once. The germline V gene encodes CDR1 SGHDN and CDR2 FVKESK. The CDR3 runs 15 residues. V lost 0 bases and J 1 base, leaving 10 bases between the germline ends. A few counts support this clonotype. Its target is unknown. This sequence joins TRBV14 and TRBJ2-7; D not certain. The sample taken for sequencing was PBMCs or a T cell subset sorted from them (not recorded which). This receptor was taken from an adult woman who had mild COVID-19 (a few samples of this study predate the infection). Cell type and time point are not known. CDR3 sequence reads: CASSQDLGVSYEQYF. The CDR3 region has the DNA TGTGCCAGCAGCCAAGATCTTGGGGTATCCTACGAGCAGTACTTC.